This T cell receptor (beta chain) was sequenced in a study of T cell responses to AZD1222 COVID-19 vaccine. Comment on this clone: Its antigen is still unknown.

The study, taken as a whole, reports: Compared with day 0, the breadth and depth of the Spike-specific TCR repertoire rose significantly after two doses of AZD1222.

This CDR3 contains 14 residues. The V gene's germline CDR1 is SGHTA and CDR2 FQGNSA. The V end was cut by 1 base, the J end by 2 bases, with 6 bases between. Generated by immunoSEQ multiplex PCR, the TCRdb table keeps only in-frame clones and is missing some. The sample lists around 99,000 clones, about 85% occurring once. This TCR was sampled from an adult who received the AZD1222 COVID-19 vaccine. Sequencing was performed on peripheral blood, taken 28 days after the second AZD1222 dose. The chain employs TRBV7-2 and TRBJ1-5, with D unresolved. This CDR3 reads CASSLEPGNQPQHF. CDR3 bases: TGTGCCAGCAGCTTAGAGCCAGGCAATCAGCCCCAGCATTTT.